Shown below are 21 T cell receptor beta chains from a single sample sequenced in a study of T cell responses to AZD1222 COVID-19 vaccine. Only in-frame clones appear in the TCRdb table, and some are missing; sequencing was by immunoSEQ multiplex PCR. The sample lists approximately 100,000 clones; 90% were seen once. This specimen consisted of peripheral blood, obtained 28 days after the second AZD1222 dose. The source of these receptors is an adult who received the AZD1222 COVID-19 vaccine.

The chain combines TRBV27 with TRBJ2-5; a possible D gene is TRBD2 (5 bases). The ends were cut back, 2 bases at V and 2 bases at J, with 9 bases in the middle. This CDR3 contains 14 residues. Germline V CDR1 and CDR2: MNHEY, SMNVEV (reference sequence). CDR3 nucleotide sequence: TGTGCCAGCAGTTTACGTCGGGATCAAGAGACCCAGTACTTC. Its translation is CASSLRRDQETQYF.

V gene TRBV7-2 combines with J gene TRBJ1-1; TRBD1 aligns across 7 bases. This CDR3 spans 12 amino acids. The germline V gene has CDR1 SGHTA and CDR2 FQGNSA. V was pared by 2 bases and J by 11 bases, with 5 bases of the junction left unmatched. The CDR3 protein is CASSLNRGGAFF. CDR3 sequence (DNA): TGTGCCAGCAGCTTAAACAGGGGAGGGGCTTTCTTT.

The chain combines TRBV5-1 with TRBJ1-1; D is unresolved. Germline V lookup: CDR1 SGHRS, CDR2 YFSETQ. V was pared by 4 bases and J by 1 base, with 11 bases between. The CDR3 contains 14 residues. DNA for the CDR3: TGCGCCAGCAGCCCTGATAACGGGAACACTGAAGCTTTCTTT. Protein sequence: CASSPDNGNTEAFF.

J is TRBJ2-5 and V is TRBV24-1; D perhaps matches TRBD1 (6 bases). Germline lookup yields CDR1 KGHDR and CDR2 SFDVKD. This CDR3 has 17 residues. V lost 4 bases to trimming and J lost 4 bases, with 21 bases between them. The CDR3, as DNA: TGTGCCACCAGTGACCATCGGACAGTAGGTGATCGAGAGACCCAGTACTTC. Translating gives CATSDHRTVGDRETQYF.

The chain joins TRBV6-6 to TRBJ1-2, with 9 nucleotides matching TRBD1. The CDR3 covers 13 residues. V shed 6 bases and J 6 bases; nucleotides not matched to a gene: 5. The V gene's germline CDR1 is MNHNY and CDR2 SVGAGI (reference sequence). CDR3 DNA: TGTGCCAGCAGCGGGACAGGGAGGGATGGCTACACCTTC. Its protein product is CASSGTGRDGYTF.

The chain employs TRBV5-1 and TRBJ2-2; D tentatively fits TRBD1 or TRBD2 (5 bases each). The CDR3 sequence is 16 residues long. V was pared by 1 base and J by 3 bases, with 13 bases between. CDR1 and CDR2 from the germline V gene are SGHRS and YFSETQ. CDR3 bases: TGCGCCAGCAGCTTGCCGGGGCAGGGCTACACCGGGGAGCTGTTTTTT. Encoded protein: CASSLPGQGYTGELFF. Drawing the rest from reference TRBV5-1 and TRBJ2-2, the complete variable domain is KAGVTQTPRYLIKTRGQQVTLSCSPISGHRSVSWYQQTPGQGLQFLFEYFSETQRNKGNFPGRFSGRQFSNSRSEMNVSTLELGDSALYLCASSLPGQGYTGELFFGEGSRLTVL.

V usage is TRBV21-1 and J usage is TRBJ1-5; no DNA check was done on the table's D call, TRBD1. TRBV21-1 is a pseudogene. CDR3 length: 17 amino acids. The CDR3 loop is CASSKGFSRVSNQPQHF. DNA of the CDR3: TGTGCCAGCAGCAAGGGTTTTAGCAGGGTATCCAATCAGCCCCAGCATTTT.

The chain carries TRBV5-6 and TRBJ2-7; no definite D call. V lost 4 bases and J lost 1, with 15 bases in between. The germline V gene encodes CDR1 SGHDT and CDR2 YYEEEE. This CDR3 comprises 15 residues. CDR3 in DNA: TGTGCCAGCAGCCCAGGCCGATACACGTCCTACGAGCAGTACTTC. Translation gives CASSPGRYTSYEQYF.

The V call is TRBV13, the J call TRBJ1-3; tentatively, D is TRBD1 (6 bases). This CDR3 is 16 amino acids long. The germline gives CDR1 PRHDT, CDR2 FYEKMQ (reference sequence). V was shortened by 1 base and J by 0 bases, with 10 bases between the two germline ends. CDR3 DNA sequence: TGTGCCAGCAGCTTAGATCGGACAGCCTCTGGAAACACCATATATTTT. Its protein is CASSLDRTASGNTIYF. The full variable domain, rest sourced from reference TRBV13 and TRBJ1-3, is AAGVIQSPRHLIKEKRETATLKCYPIPRHDTVYWYQQGPGQDPQFLISFYEKMQSDKGSIPDRFSAQQFSDYHSELNMSSLELGDSALYFCASSLDRTASGNTIYFGEGSWLTVV.

The rearrangement links TRBV3-1 (or the pseudogene TRBV3-2) to TRBJ2-3; D is unclear. The ends were cut back, 4 bases at V and 2 bases at J, with 7 bases in the middle. CDR1 LGHDT and CDR2 YNNKEL come from the germline V gene (reference sequence). The CDR3 consists of 13 residues. This CDR3 reads CASSRTDTDTQYF. Written as DNA, the CDR3 is TGTGCCAGCAGCCGTACAGACACAGATACGCAGTATTTT.

This sequence joins TRBV30 and TRBJ2-3; tentatively, D is TRBD1 (5 bases). V was clipped by 4 bases and J by 3 bases, with 5 bases between them. CDR3 length: 11 amino acids. Germline V gene data show CDR1 as GTSNPN and CDR2 as SVGIG (reference sequence). CDR3 sequence reads: CAWTGTDTQYF. CDR3 DNA: TGTGCCTGGACAGGGACAGATACGCAGTATTTT.

V and J are TRBV28 and TRBJ1-5, with TRBD1 matching over 8 bases. Germline V gene sequence: CDR1 MDHEN, CDR2 SYDVKM. Germline trimming cut 0 bases from V and 10 bases from J; bases unmatched to any gene: 11. CDR3 size: 16 residues. The CDR3 spells CASSLWGRTGPSPQHF. CDR3 coding DNA: TGTGCCAGCAGTTTATGGGGTCGGACAGGGCCGTCTCCCCAGCATTTT.

CDR3 in amino acids: CASSLANKDQETQYF. In nucleotides, the CDR3 is TGTGCCAGCAGCTTAGCCAACAAGGACCAAGAGACCCAGTACTTC. The chain recombines TRBV7-8 with TRBJ2-5, with D hard to call. Germline CDR1 and CDR2: SGHVS and FQNEAQ. V lost 0 bases to trimming and J lost 0 bases, with 8 bases between them. The CDR3 runs 15 residues.

This chain joins TRBV7-8 and TRBJ2-7; 7 bases are a match to TRBD1. Germline V CDR1 and CDR2: SGHVS, FQNEAQ. The CDR3 runs 17 residues. V lost 2 bases, J lost 5 bases, and 15 bases stayed unmatched. Written as DNA, the CDR3 is TGTGCCAGCAGCTTACTTAAAAGCAGGGGGTTACGGGACGAGCAGTACTTC. It is translated as CASSLLKSRGLRDEQYF.

The rearrangement joins TRBV18 to TRBJ2-2; 7 bases are shared with TRBD1. Germline CDR1 KGHSH, CDR2 LQKENI. The CDR3 has 13 residues. V shed 3 bases, J shed 7 bases, and the junction held 2 bases outside the gene matches. CDR3 residues: CASSPGQVGELFF. The CDR3 coding sequence is TGTGCCAGCTCACCTGGACAGGTCGGGGAGCTGTTTTTT.

The chain is built from TRBV6-6 and TRBJ2-7; perhaps TRBD2 as D (6 bases). CDR3 size: 14 residues. Trimming removed 4 bases from V and 2 bases from J, with 12 bases in between. Germline-derived CDR1 and CDR2 are MNHNY and SVGAGI (reference sequence). The CDR3 DNA reads as TGTGCCAGCAGTTCGACCGGGGGTCCCTACGAGCAGTACTTC. Its protein product is CASSSTGGPYEQYF.

The genes are TRBV19 and TRBJ2-5, with 7 bases aligning to TRBD2. V gave up 3 bases and J gave up 2 bases; unmatched junction bases: 9. The CDR3 spans 16 residues. Per the germline V gene, CDR1 is LNHDA and CDR2 is SQIVND (reference sequence). CDR3 nucleotide sequence: TGTGCCAGTAGTATCCCGCGGGGAGCGGGGCAAGAGACCCAGTACTTC. Its translation: CASSIPRGAGQETQYF. Drawing the rest from reference TRBV19 and TRBJ2-5, the complete variable domain is DGGITQSPKYLFRKEGQNVTLSCEQNLNHDAMYWYRQDPGQGLRLIYYSQIVNDFQKGDIAEGYSVSREKKESFPLTVTSAQKNPTAFYLCASSIPRGAGQETQYFGPGTRLLVL.

This chain joins TRBV2 and TRBJ1-1; no definite D call. The germline CDR1 and CDR2 sequences are SNHLY and FYNNEI. The ends were cut back, 6 bases at V and 4 bases at J, with 12 bases in the middle. CDR3 length: 13 residues. Here the CDR3 reads CASRWMEGTEAFF. CDR3 DNA: TGTGCCAGCAGGTGGATGGAAGGCACTGAAGCTTTCTTT.

V usage is TRBV28 and J usage is TRBJ1-1, with 8 positions matching TRBD1. V was clipped by 5 bases and J by 6 bases; unmatched bases: 8. The CDR3 spans 14 residues. Germline V gene data show CDR1 as MDHEN and CDR2 as SYDVKM. The CDR3, as DNA: TGTGCCAGCAGTCTCACAGGGGGACGGGCTGAAGCTTTCTTT. Amino acids: CASSLTGGRAEAFF.

CDR3 sequence reads: CASTPSGGMNTEAFF. The CDR3 DNA reads TGTGCCAGCACCCCCTCAGGAGGGATGAACACTGAAGCTTTCTTT. The chain carries TRBV9 and TRBJ1-1; no reliable D call. Trimming left V 6 bases short and J 0 bases short, with 15 bases between. There are 15 residues in the CDR3. The germline V gene encodes CDR1 SGDLS and CDR2 YYNGEE.

The chain uses TRBV10-3 and TRBJ1-5; weak D call: TRBD1 (6 bases). Germline assignment: CDR1 ENHRY and CDR2 SYGVKD. V lost 2 bases to trimming and J lost 4 bases, with 12 bases between them. This CDR3 has 15 residues. The CDR3 region is CAISERTGLNQPQHF. CDR3 DNA sequence: TGTGCCATCAGTGAGCGTACAGGGCTTAATCAGCCCCAGCATTTT.